The subject of this entry is one T cell receptor (beta chain). Its target is unknown. The sample originates from a study of T-cell memory formation after mild COVID-19. General study points: A second wave expanding day 15 to 37 was CD4+-biased; contracting clones were balanced.

The CDR3 covers 15 residues. The V end lost 4 bases, the J end lost 8 bases, and 18 bases lay between the germline ends. CDR1 and CDR2 (germline): SGHRS, YFSETQ. MiXCR, run by TCRdb on the 5' RACE reads, gives a single entry per CDR3 protein. The sample yields around 200,000 distinct CDR3 sequences, around a sixth seen once. The receptor was isolated from a man aged 18 to 30 who had mild COVID-19 (a few samples of this study predate the infection). Cell type and time point are not known. The genes are TRBV5-1 and TRBJ1-4; perhaps TRBD1 as D (6 bases). The sequencing input was PBMCs or a T cell subset sorted from them (not recorded which). The CDR3, as DNA: TGCGCCAGCAGCGACTTACAGGGCGCGGGGGAAAAACTGTTTTTT. Translation gives CASSDLQGAGEKLFF.